This T cell receptor (beta chain) was found in a study of sequential checkpoint blockade in melanoma. The overall study: Both treatment sequences were followed by maintenance nivolumab.

TCRdb keeps only in-frame clones here, not all; method: immunoSEQ multiplex PCR. The repertoire includes 30,000 to 40,000 clones, approximately 85% of them detected once, and less than 7% sits in the top ten. The sample's treatment: randomized to nivolumab then ipilimumab (arm A) or the reverse (arm B). Germline-derived CDR1 and CDR2 are LNHNV and YYDKDF (reference sequence). This CDR3 comprises 15 residues. J was trimmed by 2 bases and V by 3 bases; bases with no gene match: 3. The J gene is TRBJ2-1, the V gene TRBV15; TRBD2 matches 8 bases. The TCR sequence derives from a human donor with melanoma. Sequences were derived from CD8+ T cells sorted from blood (inferred from file names), sampled from a patient given nivolumab and ipilimumab in sequence. CDR3 bases: TGTGCCACCAGCAGTAGCGGGACCACCTACAATGAGCAGTTCTTC. Its translation is CATSSSGTTYNEQFF.